Following are 10 T cell receptor beta chains from one sample sequenced in a study of cytomegalovirus exposure and HLA in healthy donors. Generated by immunoSEQ multiplex PCR, the TCRdb table keeps only in-frame clones and is missing some. The sample contains around 150,000 clones, just over 90% of which appear only once. The sequencing input was PBMCs. The source is a man between 18 and 35 years old in good health and CMV-seronegative.

V usage is TRBV29-1 and J usage is TRBJ1-2; TRBD1 agrees at 7 bases. The CDR3 runs to 15 residues. V gave up 4 bases and J gave up 1 base; unmatched junction bases: 9. Germline lookup yields CDR1 SQVTM and CDR2 ANQGSEA. DNA of the CDR3: TGCAGCGTTGTTATTGGGGGGACAGTTAACTATGGCTACACCTTC. Translated: CSVVIGGTVNYGYTF.

V usage is TRBV15 and J usage is TRBJ2-4, with 12 bases matching TRBD2. The CDR3 is 14 amino acids. Germline-derived CDR1 and CDR2 are LNHNV and YYDKDF (reference sequence). V was pared by 3 bases and J by 7 bases, with 1 base of the junction left unmatched. The chain's CDR3 is CATSSGTSGNIQYF. The CDR3 DNA reads as TGTGCCACCAGCAGCGGGACTAGCGGGAACATTCAGTACTTC.

This clone is a singleton in its sample. The CDR3 is CASRGQGENYGYTF. The DNA of the CDR3 is TGTGCCAGCAGAGGACAGGGGGAAAACTATGGCTACACCTTC. The chain links TRBV5-6 to TRBJ1-2, with 10 bases lining up with TRBD1. The CDR3 is 14 amino acids. The germline CDR1 and CDR2 sequences are SGHDT and YYEEEE. V lost 5 bases, J lost 2 bases, and 3 bases stayed unmatched. Full variable domain (remainder filled in from reference TRBV5-6 and TRBJ1-2): DAGVTQSPTHLIKTRGQQVTLRCSPKSGHDTVSWYQQALGQGPQFIFQYYEEEERQRGNFPDRFSGHQFPNYSSELNVNALLLGDSALYLCASRGQGENYGYTFGSGTRLTVV.

The gene calls are TRBV6-6 and TRBJ2-1, with 8 bases aligning to TRBD2. CDR1 and CDR2 from the germline V gene are MNHNY and SVGAGI (reference sequence). The CDR3 runs 15 residues. Unmatched junction bases numbered 11, after V lost 5 bases and J lost 8 bases. CDR3 protein: CASSPPESGGYEQFF. The CDR3 bases are TGTGCCAGCAGTCCCCCGGAGAGCGGGGGTTATGAGCAGTTCTTC.

This clone was detected once. This chain joins TRBV9 and TRBJ2-1, with D perhaps TRBD1 (6 bases). Germline assignment: CDR1 SGDLS and CDR2 YYNGEE. The CDR3 extends over 16 amino acids. Trimming pared 4 bases from V and 0 bases from J, leaving 14 bases between. The CDR3 is CASSHHTGSSYNEQFF. CDR3 nucleotide sequence: TGTGCCAGCAGCCACCATACAGGGTCCTCCTACAATGAGCAGTTCTTC.

The rearrangement joins TRBV5-1 to TRBJ2-1; no clear D gene. CDR3 length equals 15 residues. Germline values: CDR1 SGHRS, CDR2 YFSETQ. V lost 0 bases and J 4 bases, leaving 11 bases between the germline ends. In DNA, the CDR3 is TGCGCCAGCAGCTTGGCCGCGACAACATACAATGAGCAGTTCTTC. Protein: CASSLAATTYNEQFF.

This clone came up many times. The chain joins TRBV7-2 to TRBJ1-1; D might be TRBD1 (5 bases). V was trimmed by 5 bases and J by 11 bases, leaving 15 bases between them. CDR3 length: 12 amino acids. Germline V CDR1 and CDR2: SGHTA, FQGNSA. CDR3 residues: CASSTHLGRAFF. The CDR3 nucleotides read TGTGCCAGCAGCACCCACCTGGGGCGGGCTTTCTTT.

The V call is TRBV4-1, the J call TRBJ1-2, with D unresolved. The germline V and J ends were trimmed by 4 bases and 0 bases, with 9 bases remaining between them. The CDR3 sequence is 14 residues long. Germline lookup yields CDR1 MGHRA and CDR2 YSYEKL. The CDR3 nucleotides read TGCGCCAGCAGCCCCTCCATAGCTAACTATGGCTACACCTTC. Translation gives CASSPSIANYGYTF.

The genes are TRBV6-1 and TRBJ2-7; 13 nucleotides align to TRBD2. The germline V gene has CDR1 MNHNS and CDR2 SASEGT. After removal of 4 bases from V and 4 bases from J, the junction contained 7 bases not matched to a gene. The CDR3 has 16 residues. CDR3: CASSGPGLAGSYEQYV. DNA for the CDR3: TGTGCCAGCAGTGGACCGGGACTAGCGGGATCTTACGAGCAGTACGTC.

This clone was observed a handful of times. The V gene is TRBV2, the J gene TRBJ2-2, with TRBD2 as a possible D gene (5 bases). V shed 6 bases and J shed 4 bases, with 9 bases lying between them. Looked up from germline, CDR1 is SNHLY and CDR2 is FYNNEI. The CDR3 spans 13 residues. CDR3 DNA sequence: TGTGCCAGCAGCCCACGGGGCACCGGGGAGCTGTTTTTT. Protein sequence: CASSPRGTGELFF. Together with reference TRBV2 and TRBJ2-2, the CDR3 gives the full variable domain: EPEVTQTPSHQVTQMGQEVILRCVPISNHLYFYWYRQILGQKVEFLVSFYNNEISEKSEIFDDQFSVERPDGSNFTLKIRSTKLEDSAMYFCASSPRGTGELFFGEGSRLTVL.